The 29 T cell receptor beta chains below were found in one sample sequenced in a study of blood T cells in healthy people across ages. A sample-barcoded 5' primer and a J-beta primer mix were used in a second PCR of about 6 to 12 cycles. Via MiXCR, TCRdb re-called the 5' RACE reads, giving one row per CDR3 protein. The sample shows roughly 1.4 million distinct CDR3 sequences, 59% of them seen only once. Material: blood. The receptors here all came from a man in his late teens or twenties in good health.

This clonotype was seen a few times. The gene calls are TRBV12-3 or TRBV12-4 and TRBJ1-2; 7 bases line up with TRBD1. The length of the CDR3 is 13 residues. V gave up 2 bases and J gave up 8 bases; unmatched junction bases: 5. CDR3 DNA: TGTGCCAGCAGTTTACGACAGGGAAGGGGCTACACCTTC. Encoded protein: CASSLRQGRGYTF.

The chain couples TRBV28 to TRBJ2-3; D is perhaps TRBD1 (5 bases). The CDR3 consists of 19 residues. CDR1 is MDHEN and CDR2 is SYDVKM in the germline V gene. Trimming took 6 bases from V and 1 from J, leaving 26 bases between them. The CDR3, as DNA: TGTGCCAGCAGCCCTATAACAGGAGACGTGGGTTCCCGCACAGATACGCAGTATTTT. Residues: CASSPITGDVGSRTDTQYF. Variable domain in full (rest from reference TRBV28 and TRBJ2-3): DVKVTQSSRYLVKRTGEKVFLECVQDMDHENMFWYRQDPGLGLRLIYFSYDVKMKEKGDIPEGYSVSREKKERFSLILESASTNQTSMYLCASSPITGDVGSRTDTQYFGPGTRLTVL.

The rearrangement joins TRBV29-1 to TRBJ1-5; D gene uncertain. Between the trimmed V and J ends, which lost 4 bases and 2 bases, there was a span of 6 bases. The CDR3 sequence is 12 residues long. Germline loops: CDR1 SQVTM, CDR2 ANQGSEA. The DNA for the CDR3 is TGCAGCGTTGGTGAGGGCAATCAGCCCCAGCATTTT. Translated: CSVGEGNQPQHF.

This chain uses TRBV29-1 with TRBJ1-2, with D uncertain. Trimming left V 8 bases short and J 7 bases short, with 14 bases between. CDR1 and CDR2 (germline): SQVTM, ANQGSEA. This CDR3 comprises 11 residues. CDR3 bases: TGCAGCACACGGGCTACGGGTGGCTACACCTTC. Its translation: CSTRATGGYTF.

The CDR3 DNA follows: TGTGCCAGCAGTGAAGACACCCTTTCCTACGAGCAGTACTTC. Its protein product is CASSEDTLSYEQYF. The chain links TRBV6-2 or TRBV6-3 to TRBJ2-7; D is unresolved. CDR3 size: 14 residues. Germline-derived CDR1 and CDR2 are MNHEY and SVGEGT. V lost 5 bases, J lost 1 base, and 12 bases lay in between.

The chain has TRBV18 and TRBJ2-1, with TRBD2 identical over 11 bases. CDR3 length equals 16 residues. Germline loops: CDR1 KGHSH, CDR2 LQKENI. Trimming took 3 bases from V and 5 from J; bases not matched to a gene: 6. CDR3 region: CASSPYLAGGNNEQFF. CDR3 nucleotides: TGTGCCAGCTCACCCTACCTAGCGGGGGGAAACAATGAGCAGTTCTTC. Variable domain in full (rest from reference TRBV18 and TRBJ2-1): NAGVMQNPRHLVRRRGQEARLRCSPMKGHSHVYWYRQLPEEGLKFMVYLQKENIIDESGMPKERFSAEFPKEGPSILRIQQVVRGDSAAYFCASSPYLAGGNNEQFFGPGTRLTVL.

V is TRBV21-1 and J is TRBJ2-5; the table's D call of TRBD2 was not tested on the DNA. TRBV21-1 is an annotated pseudogene. This CDR3 region has 15 residues. The CDR3 here is CASSKARGGRETQYF. Here the CDR3 DNA reads TGTGCCAGCAGCAAAGCGCGGGGAGGGCGAGAGACCCAGTACTTC.

The chain uses TRBV19 and TRBJ2-5, with D uncertain. Per the germline V gene, CDR1 is LNHDA and CDR2 is SQIVND (reference sequence). V lost 4 bases and J lost 5, with 11 bases in between. This CDR3 has 13 amino acids. Here the CDR3 DNA reads TGTGCCAGTAGTAGGACCCTTAGGGAGACCCAGTACTTC. Its protein product is CASSRTLRETQYF.

The chain joins TRBV6-6 to TRBJ2-3; unclear D gene. Germline V gene sequence: CDR1 MNHNY, CDR2 SVGAGI (reference sequence). V was clipped by 1 base and J by 6 bases, with 17 bases between them. This CDR3 comprises 16 residues. The CDR3 is CASSYFGRREGDTQYF. The CDR3 bases are TGTGCCAGCAGTTACTTCGGACGGAGAGAAGGGGATACGCAGTATTTT.

The CDR3 bases are TGTGCCAGCAGCCAGGGGATAAGCACAGATACGCAGTATTTT. As protein: CASSQGISTDTQYF. The rearrangement links TRBV12-3 or TRBV12-4 to TRBJ2-3; TRBD1 is a possible D gene (6 bases). The CDR3 consists of 14 residues. Trimming took off 6 bases at V and 0 bases at J, with 10 bases between the two ends.

The chain joins TRBV4-2 to TRBJ2-5; 7 bases are a match to TRBD2. The germline V gene has CDR1 LGHNA and CDR2 YNFKEQ. This CDR3 has 18 residues. V lost 4 bases and J lost 1; bases outside the gene matches: 15. The CDR3 sequence: CASSPVRGEAGSQETQYF. CDR3 DNA sequence: TGTGCCAGCAGCCCCGTCAGAGGGGAAGCGGGAAGCCAAGAGACCCAGTACTTC.

This clonotype was picked up a small number of times. V gene TRBV3-1 combines with J gene TRBJ2-1; no clear D gene. The germline V and J ends were trimmed by 1 base and 9 bases, with 7 bases remaining between them. From germline, CDR1 is LGHDT and CDR2 YNNKEL (reference sequence). This CDR3 is built from 12 residues. In DNA, the CDR3 is TGTGCCAGCAGCCAAGTAGTTAGTGAGCAGTTCTTC. This encodes CASSQVVSEQFF.

The chain uses TRBV6-5 and TRBJ1-2; perhaps TRBD1 as D (5 bases). The V end was cut by 0 bases, the J end by 4 bases, with 9 bases between. Germline V CDR1 and CDR2: MNHEY, SVGAGI. The CDR3 covers 14 residues. CDR3 DNA sequence: TGTGCCAGCAGTTACTCGATGAGGGGCTATGGCTACACCTTC. Its protein is CASSYSMRGYGYTF.

The chain recombines TRBV2 with TRBJ1-1, with no clear D. The CDR3 is 16 residues long. Germline V gives CDR1 SNHLY, CDR2 FYNNEI. V was shortened by 2 bases and J by 0 bases, with 13 bases between the two germline ends. The CDR3 spells CASSESKTFMNTEAFF. For the CDR3, the DNA is TGTGCCAGCAGTGAATCGAAAACATTTATGAACACTGAAGCTTTCTTT.

This chain connects TRBV3-1 to TRBJ2-4; 8 nucleotides agree with TRBD1. CDR1 and CDR2 (germline): LGHDT, YNNKEL (reference sequence). The CDR3 contains 15 residues. Germline trimming cut 3 bases from V and 6 bases from J; bases unmatched to any gene: 7. The CDR3, as DNA: TGTGCCAGCAGCCAGCCTAGGACAGGGAGAAACATTCAGTACTTC. Translation gives CASSQPRTGRNIQYF.

The chain links TRBV10-3 to TRBJ2-7; 7 bases match TRBD1. Germline CDR1 ENHRY, CDR2 SYGVKD. J was trimmed by 6 bases and V by 2 bases; bases with no gene match: 7. There are 14 residues in the CDR3. CDR3 nucleotide sequence: TGTGCCATCAGTGAGACAGACAGGGTTCGCGAGCAGTACTTC. Its translation: CAISETDRVREQYF.

This sequence joins TRBV11-2 and TRBJ1-2; D gene uncertain. Trimming stripped 5 bases from V and 4 bases from J, with 8 bases between. The CDR3 loop spans 12 amino acids. The germline V gene encodes CDR1 SGHAT and CDR2 FQNNGV. CDR3 coding DNA: TGTGCCAGCAGCCTTTACAGCTATGGCTACACCTTC. Residues: CASSLYSYGYTF.

The chain has TRBV10-1 and TRBJ2-3; TRBD1 matches 7 bases. After removal of 3 bases from V and 2 bases from J, the junction contained 5 bases not matched to a gene. The germline V gene encodes CDR1 WNHNN and CDR2 SYGVQD (reference sequence). CDR3 length: 15 residues. CDR3 sequence reads: CASSDPGQTTDTQYF. The CDR3 bases are TGCGCCAGCAGTGACCCGGGACAGACCACAGATACGCAGTATTTT.

The genes are TRBV6-5 and TRBJ2-3; a weak D match, TRBD2 (6 bases). V was trimmed by 8 bases and J by 9 bases, leaving 15 bases between them. The CDR3 contains 12 residues. Per the germline V gene, CDR1 is MNHEY and CDR2 is SVGAGI. The CDR3 sequence is CASAAGSWTQYF. The CDR3 DNA reads TGTGCCAGCGCCGCGGGATCTTGGACGCAGTATTTT.

The CDR3 region has the DNA TGTGCCAGCAGTCGATCGGGGGAGCAGTTCTTC. This gives the protein CASSRSGEQFF. The chain recombines TRBV27 with TRBJ2-1; weak D call: TRBD2 (5 bases). Trimming left V 5 bases short and J 10 bases short, with 9 bases between. Germline lookup yields CDR1 MNHEY and CDR2 SMNVEV (reference sequence). The CDR3 spans 11 residues.

This clonotype appeared a few times. The chain joins TRBV6-1 to TRBJ2-7, with TRBD1 matching 9 bases. The length of the CDR3 is 13 residues. V was pared by 6 bases and J by 5 bases, with 5 bases of the junction left unmatched. CDR1 MNHNS and CDR2 SASEGT come from the germline V gene. The CDR3 is CASSGTGIDEQYF. CDR3 bases: TGTGCCAGCAGCGGGACAGGGATCGACGAGCAGTACTTC.

The chain is built from TRBV11-2 and TRBJ2-4; D ambiguous. The closer fit of TRBJ2-7 to the DNA end suggests the J call may be wrong. The CDR3 spans 15 residues. The germline V gene encodes CDR1 SGHAT and CDR2 FQNNGV. The CDR3, as DNA: TGTGCCAGCGGGGTTGGCGGCTCATGGACCTACGAGCAGTACTTC. Its translation: CASGVGGSWTYEQYF.

The V gene is TRBV4-3, the J gene TRBJ1-2, with D maybe TRBD1 (6 bases). Trimming pared 4 bases from V and 5 bases from J, leaving 14 bases between. The CDR3 is 14 residues long. The V gene's germline CDR1 is LGHNA and CDR2 YSLEER. CDR3 amino acids: CASSLTQGGYGYTF. The CDR3 nucleotides read TGCGCCAGCAGCCTTACACAGGGCGGTTATGGCTACACCTTC.

This clonotype was detected only once. A junction end diverges from the germline sequence, so it may reflect a read error. The chain couples TRBV3-1 to TRBJ1-1; D unresolved. Per the germline V gene, CDR1 is LGHDT and CDR2 is YNNKEL (reference sequence). The CDR3 is 14 residues long. CDR3 amino acids: CASSQERSNTEALF. CDR3 in DNA: TGTGCCAGCAGCCAAGAACGGTCGAACACTGAAGCTTTGTTT. The entire variable domain, with the rest obtained from reference TRBV3-1 and TRBJ1-1, is as follows: DTAVSQTPKYLVTQMGNDKSIKCEQNLGHDTMYWYKQDSKKFLKIMFSYNNKELIINETVPNRFSPKSPDKAHLNLHINSLELGDSAVYFCASSQERSNTEALFGQGTRLTVV.

J is TRBJ2-2 and V is TRBV7-2; 10 bases align to TRBD2. The length of the CDR3 is 16 residues. CDR1 and CDR2 from the germline V gene are SGHTA and FQGNSA. The V and J ends lost 5 bases and 5 bases, in that order; junction bases with no gene match: 8. The CDR3 loop is CASSPSLAGVTGELFF. CDR3 nucleotide sequence: TGTGCCAGCAGCCCCTCGCTAGCGGGGGTAACCGGGGAGCTGTTTTTT.

The chain links TRBV6-5 to TRBJ2-3; 7 bases are a match to TRBD1. V gave up 4 bases and J gave up 2 bases; unmatched junction bases: 6. Germline loops: CDR1 MNHEY, CDR2 SVGAGI. CDR3 length: 15 amino acids. The chain's CDR3 is CASSFTTGTTDTQYF. CDR3 nucleotides: TGTGCCAGCAGTTTCACGACAGGGACCACAGATACGCAGTATTTT.

Only a few counts were recorded for this clonotype. In DNA, the CDR3 is TGTGCCAGCAGCCGGCCCGCGGGACCCTACAATGAGCAGTTCTTC. The encoded protein is CASSRPAGPYNEQFF. The chain uses TRBV7-9 and TRBJ2-1; possible D gene TRBD2, 6 bases. This CDR3 region has 15 residues. Germline assignment: CDR1 SEHNR and CDR2 FQNEAQ (reference sequence). Trimming cost V 5 bases and J 2 bases, with 13 bases left between them.

As regards this clonotype: Its ends do not fully match the called genes, so a read error is possible. The chain is built from TRBV20-1 and TRBJ2-5; 9 bases map to TRBD1. Matching the DNA end better, TRBJ2-7 makes the J call doubtful. CDR3 length: 15 amino acids. Germline V CDR1 and CDR2: DFQATT, SNEGSKA (reference sequence). CDR3 nucleotide sequence: TGCAGTACTAGAGATACGACAGGGGGGCGACTCGAGCAGTACTTC. Protein sequence: CSTRDTTGGRLEQYF.

This clonotype showed up just a few times. This rearrangement joins TRBV15 to TRBJ1-2; D gene ambiguous. CDR1 LNHNV and CDR2 YYDKDF come from the germline V gene (reference sequence). This CDR3 spans 15 amino acids. V gave up 5 bases and J gave up 0 bases, with 13 bases separating them. CDR3 loop: CATSGRRSPNYGYTF. In DNA, the CDR3 is TGTGCCACCAGCGGCCGTAGATCCCCTAACTATGGCTACACCTTC.